This entry concerns a single T cell receptor beta chain. What antigen it recognizes has not been identified. No base qualities exist here, and no much larger clone lies one base off it. This entry belongs to a study of blood T cell repertoires in COVID-19 (dated by TCRdb to between 2020 and 2021). For context, the study as a whole: Samples from collaborators originated in the United States, Italy and Spain and spanned both the acute and convalescent phases of COVID-19. The material from the prospective study consisted of cDNA or gDNA derived from T cells, B-cell-depleted T cells, or PBMCs. Deeply sampled blood TCRbeta repertoires from subjects exposed to, actively infected with, or recovered from COVID-19 were included in the dataset. The repertoires were released in a freely available public database meant as a resource for research on the immune response to SARS-CoV-2. The samples were drawn from the first 160 participants of the ongoing ImmuneRACE study and from 950 to 1,500 subjects provided by 6 global collaborators. A de-identified subject ID, COVID-19 status, age in years and sex were almost always included in the sample metadata. Where available, HLA class I and class II types were taken from metadata supplied by the sample provider and were not determined by assay-based typing. The full study reports these points: How much clinical and demographic metadata was included differed by source and by participant, and the metadata was provided uncurated.

TCRbeta CDR3 regions were amplified from genomic DNA by means of the immunoSEQ Assay, a bias-controlled multiplex PCR. Regarding the original processing steps: The number of nucleated cells in each sample was estimated from the amplification of reference gene primers within the assay. To quantify the absolute abundance of each unique TCRbeta CDR3 rearrangement, sequence reads were collapsed and filtered. For each sample, productive Simpson clonality was calculated as the square root of Simpson's diversity index across productive rearrangements. Held by TCRdb, this immuneACCESS table contains in-frame sequences only and omits some clones. Under half of the omission traces to an unresolved V gene where checked; the cause of the rest is unknown. V and J calls and clone size are given by that table; D and trimming were obtained from the DNA. Recorded for this sample are approximately 180,000 clones; 89% of them occurred a single time. The ten biggest clones cover around 2% of the sample.

V is pared back by 0 bases and J by 4 bases, with 10 bases lying between the germline termini. The germline V gene supplies CDR1 SGHTA and CDR2 FQGTGA. From the cysteine up to the phenylalanine, the CDR3 has a length of 14 residues. The retained sequence is limited to the CDR3, 42 bases, with the frame set at the first base. Participants in the prospective study were enrolled through a virtual design, were aged about 18 to 90 years, and lived in approximately 24 United States geographic areas. Cohort assignment in the prospective study relied on participant-reported clinical history from a screening survey and a study questionnaire. In the prospective study, mobile phlebotomists collected whole blood, serum and a nasopharyngeal or oropharyngeal swab from each participant. Prospective study participants could optionally give additional blood draws and questionnaires over an approximately 2-month period. Prospective study blood samples were shipped either frozen or at room temperature before DNA extraction.

The clonotype was recovered from a woman in her thirties or forties with acute COVID-19. The rearranged segments are TRBV7-3 and TRBJ2-7; the D region possibly corresponds to TRBD1 (6 bases align). The sample consisted of PBMCs or T cells enriched from blood (not recorded which). The DNA sequence is TGTGCCAGCAGCTTAACTGGCAGGGGTTACGAGCAGTACTTC. It translates as CASSLTGRGYEQYF.